This TCR beta chain came from a study of shared clonotypes between healthy human individuals. It was CD45RO-negative cells, positively selected for CCR7, that made up naive CD8 cells, with terminally differentiated effector memory CD45RA+ cells excluded. The germline CDR1 and CDR2 sequences are SGDLS and YYNGEE. V lost 0 bases to trimming and J lost 4 bases, with 11 bases between them. The CDR3 is 14 residues long. Produced via immunoSEQ multiplex PCR; TCRdb's table is partial and in-frame only. The sample contains millions of clones, about 95% of which appear only once. This clonotype originated in a young man in good health. The V gene is TRBV9, the J gene TRBJ2-7; possible D gene TRBD1, 5 bases. Input material: naive CD8+ T cells sorted from blood. CDR3 coding DNA: TGTGCCAGCAGCGTAGATGCAGGGAATTACGAGCAGTACTTC. Protein: CASSVDAGNYEQYF.